The clone carrying this T cell receptor (beta chain) appeared many times. Its antigen remains unidentified. This sample is part of a study of T-cell memory formation after mild COVID-19. Notes on the study in general: CD4/CD8 balance held among clones contracting day 15 to 85, and later expanders leaned CD4+. CM and EM subsets held most contracting CD4+ clones; EMRA held CD8+ ones. Certain responding clones were present in pre-infection memory, suggesting participation of cross-reactive memory.

TCRdb called the 5' RACE reads again in MiXCR, with one record for every CDR3 protein. In the table there are about 50,000 distinct CDR3 sequences, roughly 7% of which are singletons. With 0 bases removed from V and 5 bases from J, the gap between germline ends came to 12 bases. The CDR3 extends over 15 amino acids. The chain couples TRBV5-7 to TRBJ2-1; possible D gene TRBD2, 5 bases. TRBV5-7 is reported as an ORF; its role is uncertain. The sequence was obtained from a young man who had mild COVID-19 (a few samples of this study predate the infection). Cell type and time point are not known. The sequenced sample consisted of PBMCs or a T cell subset sorted from them (not recorded which). For the CDR3, the DNA is TGTGCCAGCAGCTTGGGGGCTAGCCGGGACAATGAGCAGTTCTTC. Its translation is CASSLGASRDNEQFF.